Each of the 20 T cell receptor beta chains below was sequenced from the same sample in a study of T cell changes during pregnancy in multiple sclerosis. The data were produced by immunoSEQ multiplex PCR, yet TCRdb's version contains in-frame clones alone and is incomplete. The sample yields over 45,000 clones, more than 85% seen once. The sequencing here drew on peripheral blood, taken in the third trimester of pregnancy. Receptors originate from a female donor with multiple sclerosis, enrolled in a pregnancy study.

The rearrangement uses TRBV27 and TRBJ2-1; 8 bases match TRBD1. The CDR3 sequence is 14 residues long. V lost 5 bases to trimming and J lost 6 bases; unmatched junction nucleotides: 6. Germline V gene data show CDR1 as MNHEY and CDR2 as SMNVEV (reference sequence). CDR3 sequence: CASSPFTGGNEQFF. The CDR3 DNA reads as TGTGCCAGCAGTCCCTTCACAGGGGGCAATGAGCAGTTCTTC.

The chain is built from TRBV9 and TRBJ1-3, with D maybe TRBD1 (5 bases). The CDR3 is 14 amino acids. Germline V gives CDR1 SGDLS, CDR2 YYNGEE. Deletions cut 4 bases from V and 1 base from J, with 9 bases between. CDR3 residues: CASSPRQSGNTIYF. The CDR3 DNA sequence: TGTGCCAGCAGCCCTCGACAGTCTGGAAACACCATATATTTT.

The V gene is TRBV29-1, the J gene TRBJ2-3; no reliable D call. The CDR3 length is 12 residues. CDR1 and CDR2 (germline): SQVTM, ANQGSEA. Between the trimmed V and J ends, which lost 1 base and 3 bases, there was a span of 5 bases. CDR3 sequence reads: CSVEGSTDTQYF. The CDR3, as DNA: TGCAGCGTTGAAGGGAGTACAGATACGCAGTATTTT.

This chain links TRBV9 with TRBJ2-7; 9 nucleotides align to TRBD2. The V segment lost 4 bases and the J segment 9 bases; nucleotides outside the gene matches: 14. Looked up from germline, CDR1 is SGDLS and CDR2 is YYNGEE. The CDR3 runs 15 residues. For the CDR3, the DNA is TGTGCCAGCAGCCCGACCGGGACTAGCCTAATTCTGCAGTACTTC. It specifies CASSPTGTSLILQYF.

This chain joins TRBV4-3 and TRBJ2-7, with a weak D call TRBD2 (6 bases). The CDR3 is made up of 15 amino acids. Per the germline V gene, CDR1 is LGHNA and CDR2 is YSLEER. V lost 0 bases and J 6 bases, leaving 15 bases between the germline ends. CDR3 amino acids: CASSQEVGTGSEQYF. The DNA for the CDR3 is TGCGCCAGCAGCCAAGAAGTTGGGACCGGGAGCGAGCAGTACTTC.

The V call is TRBV9, the J call TRBJ2-2; TRBD2 matches at 10 bases. Losses at the gene ends were 0 bases for V and 3 bases for J; bases not matched to a gene: 11. The CDR3 has 19 residues. Germline V CDR1 and CDR2: SGDLS, YYNGEE. The CDR3 DNA reads TGTGCCAGCAGCGTAGTAGCCCCGCTAGCGGGAGATTACACCGGGGAGCTGTTTTTT. It yields the protein CASSVVAPLAGDYTGELFF.

The chain couples TRBV5-1 to TRBJ2-7, with TRBD2 identical over 12 bases. Germline CDR1 SGHRS, CDR2 YFSETQ. The ends lost 6 bases at V and 2 bases at J; junction bases unmatched: 6. The CDR3 sequence is 15 residues long. CDR3 sequence: CASNPGLAGPYEQYF. CDR3 bases: TGCGCCAGCAACCCAGGACTAGCGGGACCCTACGAGCAGTACTTC.

The table lists this clone with a count of one. The chain has TRBV29-1 and TRBJ2-5, with TRBD2 as a possible D gene (6 bases). The V end lost 7 bases, the J end lost 2 bases, and 11 bases lay between the germline ends. The CDR3 has 12 residues. Germline V gene lookup returns CDR1 SQVTM and CDR2 ANQGSEA. The CDR3 nucleotides read TGCAGCGCTAGCCGGGAGCAAGAGACCCAGTACTTC. Translated, it gives CSASREQETQYF.

The chain links TRBV6-1 to TRBJ2-7; D perhaps matches TRBD1 (5 bases). Looked up from germline, CDR1 is MNHNS and CDR2 is SASEGT. V was pared by 1 base and J by 0 bases, with 7 bases between. The length of the CDR3 is 14 residues. The CDR3 protein is CASSEDRLSYEQYF. CDR3 bases: TGTGCCAGCAGTGAAGACAGGCTCTCCTACGAGCAGTACTTC.

The chain uses TRBV6-5 and TRBJ1-5; D unresolved. The V and J ends lost 5 bases and 5 bases respectively, with 10 bases between them. Germline loops: CDR1 MNHEY, CDR2 SVGAGI. This CDR3 spans 13 amino acids. CDR3 sequence reads: CASSGHADQPQHF. CDR3 nucleotides: TGTGCCAGCAGTGGGCATGCCGATCAGCCCCAGCATTTT.

V usage is TRBV6-5 and J usage is TRBJ2-5; 13 bases are shared with TRBD2. Looked up from germline, CDR1 is MNHEY and CDR2 is SVGAGI. Losses at the gene ends were 2 bases for V and 5 bases for J; bases not matched to a gene: 2. The CDR3 sequence is 15 residues long. The CDR3 region has the DNA TGTGCCAGCAGTTACGCGGGACTAGCGGGGGAGACCCAGTACTTC. It specifies CASSYAGLAGETQYF.

The rearrangement links TRBV14 to TRBJ1-1; D not certain. The CDR3 totals 12 residues. Trimming removed 6 bases from V and 1 base from J, with 6 bases in between. Germline CDR1 is SGHDN and CDR2 is FVKESK. CDR3 coding DNA: TGTGCCAGCAGTCACAGGAACACTGAAGCTTTCTTT. It is translated as CASSHRNTEAFF.

The rearrangement joins TRBV5-1 to TRBJ2-1; 11 bases match TRBD2. After removal of 0 bases from V and 4 bases from J, the junction contained 3 bases not matched to a gene. Germline V CDR1 and CDR2: SGHRS, YFSETQ. The CDR3 length is 16 residues. The CDR3, as DNA: TGCGCCAGCAGCTTGGATGCTAGCGGGGGGTACAATGAGCAGTTCTTC. It encodes CASSLDASGGYNEQFF.

The V gene is TRBV7-9, the J gene TRBJ2-1, with 14 bases matching TRBD2. This CDR3 has 18 amino acids. After removal of 1 base from V and 9 bases from J, the junction contained 11 bases not matched to a gene. The germline CDR1 and CDR2 sequences are SEHNR and FQNEAQ (reference sequence). CDR3 protein: CASSLETGTSGRKVEQFF. Written as DNA, the CDR3 is TGTGCCAGCAGCTTAGAGACCGGGACTAGCGGGAGAAAAGTTGAGCAGTTCTTC.

J is TRBJ2-2 and V is TRBV7-3, with D perhaps matching TRBD1 (6 bases). Germline V CDR1 and CDR2: SGHTA, FQGTGA. The CDR3 has 16 residues. V lost 4 bases and J lost 1, with 13 bases in between. The CDR3: CASSSQGFLNTGELFF. The CDR3 DNA reads TGTGCCAGCAGCTCACAGGGTTTTTTGAACACCGGGGAGCTGTTTTTT.

V gene TRBV4-3 combines with J gene TRBJ1-4; a possible D gene is TRBD1 (5 bases). The CDR3 length is 16 residues. Germline lookup yields CDR1 LGHNA and CDR2 YSLEER. The V end lost 0 bases, the J end lost 1 base, and 9 bases lay between the germline ends. The CDR3 sequence: CASSQDGGQTNEKLFF. DNA of the CDR3: TGCGCCAGCAGCCAAGATGGCGGACAAACTAATGAAAAACTGTTTTTT.

V usage is TRBV9 and J usage is TRBJ2-7; TRBD1 matches at 7 bases. After removal of 4 bases from V and 5 bases from J, the junction contained 9 bases not matched to a gene. The CDR3 extends over 14 amino acids. Looked up from germline, CDR1 is SGDLS and CDR2 is YYNGEE. The CDR3 region has the DNA TGTGCCAGCAGCCCCTGGGACAGCCGCCACGAGCAGTACTTC. This gives the protein CASSPWDSRHEQYF.

V usage is TRBV18 and J usage is TRBJ1-2; 7 positions match TRBD1. V shed 4 bases and J 4 bases; nucleotides not matched to a gene: 6. From germline, CDR1 is KGHSH and CDR2 LQKENI. This CDR3 contains 14 residues. CDR3: CASSLKTGPYGYTF. The CDR3 nucleotides read TGTGCCAGCTCACTAAAGACAGGGCCCTATGGCTACACCTTC.

This chain joins TRBV7-9 and TRBJ1-1, with 7 bases lining up with TRBD1. After removal of 1 base from V and 1 base from J, the junction contained 0 bases not matched to a gene. CDR3 length: 14 amino acids. The V gene's germline CDR1 is SEHNR and CDR2 FQNEAQ (reference sequence). The CDR3 DNA reads as TGTGCCAGCAGCTTAGACAGGGGGAACACTGAAGCTTTCTTT. Encoded protein: CASSLDRGNTEAFF. Full variable domain (missing parts from reference TRBV7-9 and TRBJ1-1): DTGVSQNPRHKITKRGQNVTFRCDPISEHNRLYWYRQTLGQGPEFLTYFQNEAQLEKSRLLSDRFSAERPKGSFSTLEIQRTEQGDSAMYLCASSLDRGNTEAFFGQGTRLTVV.

This chain connects TRBV29-1 to TRBJ1-2; D uncertain. CDR3 length equals 11 residues. Germline CDR1 and CDR2: SQVTM and ANQGSEA. V shed 7 bases and J shed 8 bases, with 14 bases lying between them. The CDR3 protein is CSGQDPGGYTF. In nucleotides, the CDR3 is TGCAGCGGTCAAGACCCAGGAGGCTACACCTTC.